This TCR beta chain was captured by sequencing in a study of human T cells and chemical hapten exposure. This clonotype was seen a handful of times. What it binds is not known. The time point here: patch test 2, 6 weeks after DPC sensitization. Stated treatment: therapeutic diphenylcyclopropenone sensitization with weekly scalp DPC. The donor pool consisted of alopecia patients aged 18 to 70 years, considered suitable for DPC. From the RACE reads, TCRdb called clonotypes with MiXCR, one entry per CDR3 protein. The sample has hundreds of thousands of distinct CDR3 sequences; about 6% are singletons. Germline CDR1 reads SEHNR; CDR2 reads FQNEAQ (reference sequence). The CDR3 is made up of 12 amino acids. V shed 6 bases and J shed 4 bases, with 10 bases lying between them. Study findings and constraints: TCRs above 1 in 1000 frequency did not change with DPC sensitization.

This material consisted of whole blood, taken in connection with sensitization to the hapten diphenylcyclopropenone (DPC). The sequence came from a woman aged 18 to 35 with alopecia areata. Some clones in this sample may be carry-over from other donors' samples. This chain uses TRBV7-9 with TRBJ2-7; D gene unclear. Written as DNA, the CDR3 is TGTGCCAGCAGTACAGACGGGTACGAGCAGTACTTC. This gives the protein CASSTDGYEQYF.